The source of this T cell receptor beta chain is a study of blood T cells in healthy people across ages. The V gene end was trimmed by 5 bases and the J gene end by 5 bases; junction bases not matched to a gene: 14. The CDR3 loop spans 16 amino acids. Germline-derived CDR1 and CDR2 are MNHEY and SVGAGI. For the second PCR, which ran for roughly 6 to 12 cycles, a sample-barcoded 5' primer and a J-beta primer mix were used. TCRdb passed the 5' RACE reads through MiXCR, listing each CDR3 protein once. Among roughly 500,000 distinct CDR3 sequences listed, 24% were seen once. These sequences were also reported in another study, on T cells of mothers and their children.

The sequence was collected from a boy aged 5-17 years in good health. The rearrangement links TRBV6-5 to TRBJ2-5; TRBD1 matches 7 bases. What was sequenced was blood. The CDR3 region has the DNA TGTGCCAGCAGTCCCCGCTCAGGGGGTAGAATGGAGACCCAGTACTTC. It yields the protein CASSPRSGGRMETQYF.